Presented here are 16 T cell receptor beta chains from one specimen sequenced in a study of T cells in narcolepsy. Assay used: immunoSEQ multiplex PCR; TCRdb lists only in-frame clones, some missing. The table records about 15,000 clones, approximately 85% of them present only once. Sequencing was carried out using memory (CD45RA-) CD4+ T cells from blood. The receptors shown here come from a human donor in good health.

V is TRBV5-1 and J is TRBJ2-1; 9 bases align to TRBD2. V shed 1 base and J 5 bases; nucleotides not matched to a gene: 4. The germline V gene has CDR1 SGHRS and CDR2 YFSETQ. The CDR3 runs to 15 residues. The chain's CDR3 is CASSLIGLAHNEQFF. In nucleotides, the CDR3 is TGCGCCAGCAGCTTGATAGGACTAGCGCACAATGAGCAGTTCTTC.

V gene TRBV30 combines with J gene TRBJ2-1; D uncertain. V was clipped by 3 bases and J by 9 bases, with 12 bases between them. Germline V gene sequence: CDR1 GTSNPN, CDR2 SVGIG (reference sequence). The CDR3 consists of 12 residues. CDR3 in DNA: TGTGCCTGGAGCGCCGGACGAGTTGAGCAGTTCTTC. This encodes CAWSAGRVEQFF.

V is TRBV7-2 and J is TRBJ2-5; 13 bases line up with TRBD2. The last part of the DNA fits TRBJ2-7 better; the J call may be wrong. This CDR3 region has 18 residues. Germline-derived CDR1 and CDR2 are SGHTA and FQGNSA. The CDR3 DNA reads TGTGCCAGCAGCTTAGCGTTTTCGACTAGCGGGGGGAAAGCCGAGCAGTACTTC. Translating it yields CASSLAFSTSGGKAEQYF.

This clone was counted a single time. The chain combines TRBV19 with TRBJ2-2; D is ambiguous. Germline V gene sequence: CDR1 LNHDA, CDR2 SQIVND (reference sequence). Trimming took 5 bases from V and 4 from J, leaving 11 bases between them. This CDR3 comprises 14 residues. CDR3 residues: CASSPQAATGELFF. The CDR3 DNA follows: TGTGCCAGTAGTCCTCAGGCGGCCACCGGGGAGCTGTTTTTT.

The J gene is TRBJ2-2, the V gene TRBV4-1, with 10 bases aligning to TRBD1. The CDR3 is 20 residues long. V dropped 4 bases and J dropped 2; count of bases not matched to a gene: 16. Looked up from germline, CDR1 is MGHRA and CDR2 is YSYEKL. The CDR3 nucleotides are TGCGCCAGCAGCCCAAGGAGAAGGGGACAGGGGCCCCTAAACACCGGGGAGCTGTTTTTT. Residues: CASSPRRRGQGPLNTGELFF.

The rearrangement uses TRBV19 and TRBJ1-3, with D possibly being TRBD1 (6 bases). The germline V and J ends were trimmed by 4 bases and 0 bases, with 13 bases remaining between them. This CDR3 contains 16 residues. The germline V gene has CDR1 LNHDA and CDR2 SQIVND (reference sequence). The DNA of the CDR3 is TGTGCCAGTAGTACCCGGGGGGGGGCCTCTGGAAACACCATATATTTT. Its translation is CASSTRGGASGNTIYF.

Here the CDR3 reads CASSNHPQTVSNQPQHF. The CDR3 coding sequence is TGTGCCAGTAGTAATCATCCCCAGACAGTTAGCAATCAGCCCCAGCATTTT. The V call is TRBV19, the J call TRBJ1-5, with D tentatively TRBD1 (5 bases). The ends were cut back, 4 bases at V and 0 bases at J, with 16 bases in the middle. Germline-derived CDR1 and CDR2 are LNHDA and SQIVND (reference sequence). The CDR3 has 17 amino acids.

The chain carries TRBV2 and TRBJ1-2; TRBD1 is a possible D gene (6 bases). Germline V gene lookup returns CDR1 SNHLY and CDR2 FYNNEI. The length of the CDR3 is 15 residues. V gave up 5 bases and J gave up 8 bases, with 21 bases separating them. The CDR3 DNA sequence: TGTGCCAGCAGTCTGGGTAGGGGGTTACGCTCAGGCTACACCTTC. Residues: CASSLGRGLRSGYTF.

This chain links TRBV19 with TRBJ1-5; 7 bases agree with TRBD1. The CDR3 is 15 residues long. Unmatched junction bases numbered 6, after V lost 3 bases and J lost 4 bases. The germline CDR1 and CDR2 sequences are LNHDA and SQIVND (reference sequence). The CDR3 protein is CASSINRDRNQPQHF. CDR3 bases: TGTGCCAGTAGTATCAATCGGGACAGAAATCAGCCCCAGCATTTT.

This chain connects TRBV18 to TRBJ1-1; tentative D call: TRBD1 (6 bases). This CDR3 comprises 16 residues. Looked up from germline, CDR1 is KGHSH and CDR2 is LQKENI. V was pared by 5 bases and J by 5 bases, with 21 bases between. The CDR3 DNA reads TGTGCCAGCTCATCGGGTATTTGGGGGGCAGGGACTGAAGCTTTCTTT. It specifies CASSSGIWGAGTEAFF.

The J gene is TRBJ1-2, the V gene TRBV7-9; 7 bases map to TRBD1. The CDR3 length is 13 residues. Germline CDR1 is SEHNR and CDR2 is FQNEAQ (reference sequence). After removal of 2 bases from V and 12 bases from J, the junction contained 9 bases not matched to a gene. CDR3 DNA: TGTGCCAGCAGCTTAACGACAGGGCCGCTCCACACCTTC. Amino acid sequence: CASSLTTGPLHTF.

This chain links TRBV5-1 with TRBJ1-1, with D possibly TRBD1 on 5 matching bases. Germline loops: CDR1 SGHRS, CDR2 YFSETQ. The CDR3 extends over 13 amino acids. V dropped 4 bases and J dropped 3 bases, with 10 bases sitting between them. The CDR3 here is CASSILGDTEAFF. The CDR3, as DNA: TGCGCCAGCAGCATCTTGGGGGACACTGAAGCTTTCTTT.

This clone occurred a few times. The CDR3 sequence: CASSVTGPWRRETQYF. Written as DNA, the CDR3 is TGTGCCAGCAGTGTAACAGGGCCCTGGCGCAGGGAGACCCAGTACTTC. This rearrangement joins TRBV6-1 to TRBJ2-5, with a possible D match to TRBD1 (6 bases). V was pared by 4 bases and J by 5 bases, with 20 bases between. This CDR3 has 16 amino acids. Germline CDR1 is MNHNS and CDR2 is SASEGT.

This chain joins TRBV6-1 and TRBJ1-3; 8 nucleotides agree with TRBD1. The V gene's germline CDR1 is MNHNS and CDR2 SASEGT. V dropped 4 bases and J dropped 0; count of bases not matched to a gene: 5. This CDR3 has 16 residues. The CDR3, as DNA: TGTGCCAGCAGTGGGCTGGGACAGGCCTCTGGAAACACCATATATTTT. It is translated as CASSGLGQASGNTIYF.

V usage is TRBV5-5 and J usage is TRBJ1-5, with D perhaps TRBD1 (5 bases). V lost 0 bases, J lost 4 bases, and 8 bases lay in between. The CDR3 length is 14 residues. Germline V gives CDR1 SGHKS, CDR2 YYEKEE (reference sequence). Here the CDR3 reads CASSLGGSNQPQHF. The CDR3 DNA is TGTGCCAGCAGCTTGGGGGGGTCTAATCAGCCCCAGCATTTT.

The V gene is TRBV2, the J gene TRBJ2-3, with 9 bases lining up with TRBD1. The junction had 17 bases not matched to a gene; V was cut back by 9 bases and J by 1 base. Germline V gene data show CDR1 as SNHLY and CDR2 as FYNNEI. This CDR3 comprises 18 residues. Here the CDR3 DNA reads TGTGCCAGTACACAGGGGGCAGGACGCCAGCCCGGCACAGATACGCAGTATTTT. Its translation is CASTQGAGRQPGTDTQYF.